One and the same sample provided the 27 T cell receptor beta chains below, sequenced in a study of T cells in Graves' hyperthyroidism and ophthalmopathy (dated by TCRdb to the late 2010s). Library prep was done by multiplex PCR. TCRdb shows the sequencer as Illumina HiSeq 2000. TCR beta CDR3 regions were amplified from RNA transcripts. A first-round RT-PCR of the TCR CDR3 used the HTBI primer set with the Qiagen OneStep RT-PCR kit. The public reads were reprocessed in TCRdb via fastp at Q25 and MiXCR, keeping in-frame beta chains. Rows matching on CDR3 protein sequence are summarized as one entry with the most common DNA and genes. The sample table shows 360,000 or so distinct CDR3 sequences, and about 18% are seen once. About 3.5% of the sample is taken by the ten largest. Sample: blood. These TCRs come from a woman aged 18 to 35 with Graves' hyperthyroidism.

Comment on this clonotype: This may come from a read error, since a much larger clone is one base off. The chain is built from TRBV4-1 and TRBJ1-2, with 8 bases lining up with TRBD1. The V and J ends lost 1 base and 8 bases, in that order; junction bases with no gene match: 12. Germline V CDR1 and CDR2: MGHRA, YSYEKL. The CDR3 has 16 residues. The CDR3 here is CASSQGRTQGVIGYTF. The DNA of the CDR3 is TGCGCCAGCAGCCAAGGTCGGACACAGGGGGTCATCGGCTACACCTTC.

This clonotype was observed a few times. V gene TRBV27 combines with J gene TRBJ1-5; TRBD1 is a possible D gene (6 bases). The V gene lost 3 bases and the J gene lost 8 bases, with 17 bases spanning the gap. This CDR3 spans 15 amino acids. Germline loops: CDR1 MNHEY, CDR2 SMNVEV (reference sequence). CDR3 DNA sequence: TGTGCCAGCAGTTTCCGGGGGGCGGATTTGGAGCCCCAGCATTTT. Its translation is CASSFRGADLEPQHF.

In its sample, this clonotype was seen many times. The chain joins TRBV28 to TRBJ2-7; maybe TRBD1 (6 bases). The CDR3 is 13 residues long. The V gene's germline CDR1 is MDHEN and CDR2 SYDVKM. Trimming removed 8 bases at V and 2 bases at J, with 13 bases between. The CDR3 coding sequence is TGTGCCAGCCGGGAACAGGGACCCTACGAGCAGTACTTC. Translating it yields CASREQGPYEQYF.

V gene TRBV15 combines with J gene TRBJ1-2; D gene uncertain. Germline CDR1 and CDR2: LNHNV and YYDKDF (reference sequence). V gave up 3 bases and J gave up 4 bases, with 15 bases separating them. The CDR3 has 15 residues. The CDR3: CATSRALVSSYGYTF. The CDR3 DNA reads TGTGCCACCAGCAGGGCCTTGGTCTCTAGCTATGGCTACACCTTC.

A remark on this clonotype: A much larger clone is a single base away; this may be a read error. This CDR3 fails to terminate in the conserved phenylalanine or tryptophan, so it likely reflects a read error. The chain couples TRBV6-1 to TRBJ1-2; 8 bases are a match to TRBD1. CDR1 is MNHNS and CDR2 is SASEGT in the germline V gene. Trimming cost V 7 bases and J 7 bases; bases outside gene matches: 8. The CDR3 is 13 residues long. The CDR3, as DNA: TGTGCCAGCACCGGACAGGGAGGGGGTGGCTACACCGTC. This sequence encodes CASTGQGGGGYTV.

This clonotype was observed at least ten times. The gene calls are TRBV3-1 and TRBJ1-1; 7 bases align to TRBD1. V shed 2 bases, J shed 4 bases, and the junction held 13 bases outside the gene matches. Per the germline V gene, CDR1 is LGHDT and CDR2 is YNNKEL (reference sequence). CDR3 length equals 17 residues. CDR3 bases: TGTGCCAGCAGCCAATATGGCGGCAGGGGGATCGGCACTGAAGCTTTCTTT. It codes for CASSQYGGRGIGTEAFF.

The chain combines TRBV15 with TRBJ1-1; no definite D call. CDR3 length: 13 residues. V was shortened by 5 bases and J by 0 bases, with 7 bases between the two germline ends. CDR1 is LNHNV, CDR2 YYDKDF, per germline (reference sequence). CDR3 nucleotide sequence: TGTGCCACCAGCCCCACAGTGAACACTGAAGCTTTCTTT. Translating it yields CATSPTVNTEAFF.

This clonotype was found a few times. The chain carries TRBV18 and TRBJ1-2, with 8 bases fitting TRBD1. The germline V gene has CDR1 KGHSH and CDR2 LQKENI. With 3 bases clipped from V and 4 bases from J, the junction kept 7 bases outside the gene matches. The CDR3 length is 15 residues. CDR3 nucleotides: TGTGCCAGCTCACCCCCCCCTACAGGGGGCTATGGCTACACCTTC. Residues: CASSPPPTGGYGYTF.

This clonotype was seen a few times. This chain connects TRBV2 to TRBJ1-1; possible D gene TRBD1, 6 bases. The V gene's germline CDR1 is SNHLY and CDR2 FYNNEI. The V end lost 2 bases, the J end lost 6 bases, and 13 bases lay between the germline ends. The CDR3 spans 14 residues. The CDR3 region is CASSERARGSEAFF. The CDR3 region has the DNA TGTGCCAGCAGTGAAAGGGCCAGGGGATCTGAAGCTTTCTTT.

This clonotype was recorded at least ten times. V and J are TRBV11-2 and TRBJ1-1; D gene unclear. The V end lost 0 bases, the J end lost 5 bases, and 10 bases lay between the germline ends. This CDR3 is built from 14 residues. Germline CDR1 SGHAT, CDR2 FQNNGV. In nucleotides, the CDR3 is TGTGCCAGCAGCTTAGACCCAGGTGAAACTGAAGCTTTCTTT. Its translation: CASSLDPGETEAFF.

This clonotype was counted at least ten times. The chain is built from TRBV20-1 and TRBJ1-1; D is unclear. The CDR3 sequence is 13 residues long. Trimming shortened V by 5 bases and J by 4 bases, and 14 bases separated the two germline ends. Germline values: CDR1 DFQATT, CDR2 SNEGSKA (reference sequence). The CDR3 region is CSARRKVSTEAFF. The CDR3 coding sequence is TGCAGTGCTCGCCGAAAGGTTAGCACTGAAGCTTTCTTT.

This clonotype was detected ten times or more. J is TRBJ1-1 and V is TRBV18, with D perhaps matching TRBD1 (5 bases). Trimming removed 2 bases from V and 7 bases from J, with 11 bases in between. Germline assignment: CDR1 KGHSH and CDR2 LQKENI. This CDR3 region has 13 residues. The CDR3 spells CASSPKGPHEAFF. CDR3 nucleotide sequence: TGTGCCAGCTCACCAAAGGGACCGCATGAAGCTTTCTTT. Full variable domain (missing parts from reference TRBV18 and TRBJ1-1): NAGVMQNPRHLVRRRGQEARLRCSPMKGHSHVYWYRQLPEEGLKFMVYLQKENIIDESGMPKERFSAEFPKEGPSILRIQQVVRGDSAAYFCASSPKGPHEAFFGQGTRLTVV.

This clonotype has at least ten counts. V is TRBV4-2 and J is TRBJ1-2; 7 bases are shared with TRBD1. Looked up from germline, CDR1 is LGHNA and CDR2 is YNFKEQ. This CDR3 comprises 15 residues. The junction had 10 bases not matched to a gene; V was cut back by 1 base and J by 8 bases. The DNA of the CDR3 is TGTGCCAGCAGCCAAGTGGCCACCGGGACAGAGGGCTACACCTTC. Amino acid sequence: CASSQVATGTEGYTF.

This clonotype came up many times. V is TRBV6-2 or TRBV6-3 and J is TRBJ1-1, with no clear D. CDR3 length: 14 amino acids. With 4 bases removed from V and 1 base from J, the gap between germline ends came to 10 bases. Germline CDR1 MNHEY, CDR2 SVGEGT. CDR3 in amino acids: CASSFLDQNTEAFF. The CDR3 DNA reads as TGTGCCAGCAGTTTCTTGGACCAGAACACTGAAGCTTTCTTT.

This rearrangement joins TRBV6-5 to TRBJ1-5; D is uncertain. The CDR3 length is 15 residues. The ends were cut back, 0 bases at V and 3 bases at J, with 9 bases in the middle. Germline CDR1 reads MNHEY; CDR2 reads SVGAGI. The CDR3: CASSYSPAFNQPQHF. CDR3 DNA sequence: TGTGCCAGCAGTTACTCTCCAGCTTTCAATCAGCCCCAGCATTTT.

This clonotype was counted ten times or more. The rearrangement links TRBV15 to TRBJ1-1, with TRBD1 matching 7 bases. The CDR3 consists of 12 residues. The V segment lost 0 bases and the J segment 11 bases; nucleotides outside the gene matches: 3. The germline CDR1 and CDR2 sequences are LNHNV and YYDKDF (reference sequence). CDR3 residues: CATSRDRDSAFF. The DNA of the CDR3 is TGTGCCACCAGCAGAGATAGGGACAGCGCTTTCTTT.

This clonotype showed up many times. V and J are TRBV30 and TRBJ1-2, with D perhaps TRBD1 (6 bases). CDR3 length equals 13 residues. Trimming pared 0 bases from V and 4 bases from J, leaving 9 bases between. Germline-derived CDR1 and CDR2 are GTSNPN and SVGIG (reference sequence). Written as DNA, the CDR3 is TGTGCCTGGAGTGTAGGACAGTTCTATGGCTACACCTTC. Translating it yields CAWSVGQFYGYTF.

Ten or more counts support this clonotype. The chain has TRBV20-1 and TRBJ1-2; no clear D. This CDR3 has 11 amino acids. Germline V gene sequence: CDR1 DFQATT, CDR2 SNEGSKA (reference sequence). The V end lost 2 bases, the J end lost 4 bases, and 5 bases lay between the germline ends. The CDR3 protein is CSARRSYGYTF. In nucleotides, the CDR3 is TGCAGTGCTAGACGAAGCTATGGCTACACCTTC.

This clonotype was seen at least ten times. This rearrangement joins TRBV27 to TRBJ1-1; D is unclear. The length of the CDR3 is 13 residues. The V gene's germline CDR1 is MNHEY and CDR2 SMNVEV (reference sequence). Trimming removed 5 bases from V and 5 bases from J, with 12 bases in between. CDR3 region: CASSRIWRTEAFF. In DNA form, the CDR3 reads TGTGCCAGCAGTCGTATCTGGCGTACTGAAGCTTTCTTT.

This clonotype was found many times. The chain recombines TRBV20-1 with TRBJ2-7, with D tentatively TRBD1 (7 bases). Trimming removed 8 bases from V and 2 bases from J, with 16 bases in between. The CDR3 runs 13 residues. The germline CDR1 and CDR2 sequences are DFQATT and SNEGSKA (reference sequence). CDR3 coding DNA: TGCAGTTCGGAGGAGGGGGCCCCCTACGAGCAGTACTTC. This codes for CSSEEGAPYEQYF.

In its sample, this clonotype was seen many times. V usage is TRBV28 and J usage is TRBJ1-5, with a weak D call TRBD1 (6 bases). The germline CDR1 and CDR2 sequences are MDHEN and SYDVKM. The CDR3 is 18 residues long. Trimming took off 3 bases at V and 4 bases at J, with 22 bases between the two ends. CDR3 in DNA: TGTGCCAGCAGTTTGGTACAGGGAGTTGTTAGGAGGAATCAGCCCCAGCATTTT. Residues: CASSLVQGVVRRNQPQHF.

This clonotype was picked up a small number of times. The chain employs TRBV4-1 and TRBJ2-5; D tentatively fits TRBD1 or TRBD2 (5 bases each). CDR1 and CDR2 from the germline V gene are MGHRA and YSYEKL. Trimming took 1 base from V and 2 from J, leaving 14 bases between them. CDR3 length: 16 residues. CDR3: CASSQGGASLQETQYF. The CDR3 DNA is TGCGCCAGCAGCCAAGGTGGGGCTAGCCTACAAGAGACCCAGTACTTC.

This clonotype was detected ten times or more. The gene calls are TRBV4-2 and TRBJ1-1, with D maybe TRBD1 (5 bases). The germline V gene encodes CDR1 LGHNA and CDR2 YNFKEQ. V lost 4 bases, J lost 0 bases, and 12 bases lay in between. The length of the CDR3 is 15 residues. The CDR3 DNA is TGTGCCAGCAGCCCACCAGGGACGGTGAACACTGAAGCTTTCTTT. It encodes CASSPPGTVNTEAFF.

This clonotype was detected many times. The chain carries TRBV18 and TRBJ1-1; D is ambiguous. The CDR3 is made up of 14 amino acids. Germline-derived CDR1 and CDR2 are KGHSH and LQKENI. V lost 3 bases to trimming and J lost 11 bases, with 19 bases between them. Here the CDR3 reads CASSPYPDPRFAFF. Here the CDR3 DNA reads TGTGCCAGCTCACCGTACCCGGACCCGAGGTTCGCTTTCTTT.

In its sample, this clonotype was seen many times. The chain links TRBV4-1 to TRBJ1-1; no reliable D call. Trimming removed 1 base at V and 1 base at J, with 10 bases between. The length of the CDR3 is 15 residues. CDR1 and CDR2 from the germline V gene are MGHRA and YSYEKL. CDR3 region: CASSQVPEGNTEAFF. As DNA, the CDR3 is TGCGCCAGCAGCCAAGTGCCCGAGGGGAACACTGAAGCTTTCTTT.

The chain recombines TRBV27 with TRBJ2-3; 9 positions agree with TRBD2. V lost 4 bases, J lost 6 bases, and 14 bases stayed unmatched. The CDR3 contains 17 residues. Germline lookup yields CDR1 MNHEY and CDR2 SMNVEV (reference sequence). The CDR3 DNA is TGTGCCAGCAGTTCCCCAAGGGGCGGGGGGGCCTCGGATACGCAGTATTTT. It yields the protein CASSSPRGGGASDTQYF.

The chain recombines TRBV18 with TRBJ2-7; tentative D call: TRBD1 (6 bases). The ends were cut back, 6 bases at V and 4 bases at J, with 19 bases in the middle. The CDR3 loop spans 15 amino acids. Germline V gene data show CDR1 as KGHSH and CDR2 as LQKENI. As DNA, the CDR3 is TGTGCCAGCTCGCCAACTTCAAACAGGGTTTACGAGCAGTACTTC. Protein sequence: CASSPTSNRVYEQYF.